Presented here are 20 T cell receptor beta chains from one specimen sequenced in a study of cytomegalovirus exposure and HLA in healthy donors. The PCR was carried out with 60 Vbeta primers and 13 Jbeta primers. Method: immunoSEQ multiplex PCR; TCRdb's copy keeps in-frame clones and lacks some. The repertoire includes 150,000 to 200,000 clones, roughly 83% of them detected once, and about 0.25% sits in the top ten. Material for sequencing was PBMCs. Every receptor here comes from a boy aged 10-17 years in good health and CMV-seronegative.

V gene TRBV7-2 combines with J gene TRBJ2-6; a possible D gene is TRBD2 (5 bases). The germline V gene encodes CDR1 SGHTA and CDR2 FQGNSA. The CDR3 has 13 amino acids. The V and J ends lost 5 bases and 4 bases respectively, with 6 bases between them. In nucleotides, the CDR3 is TGTGCCAGCAGCCCGGGGGGGGCCAACGTCCTGACTTTC. Amino acid sequence: CASSPGGANVLTF.

This rearrangement joins TRBV15 to TRBJ1-2; tentatively, D is TRBD1 (5 bases). Germline CDR1 LNHNV, CDR2 YYDKDF (reference sequence). CDR3 length equals 13 residues. V was trimmed by 8 bases and J by 5 bases, leaving 15 bases between them. For the CDR3, the DNA is TGTGCCACCTCGGACAAATCAGGTTATGGCTACACCTTC. Encoded protein: CATSDKSGYGYTF.

In nucleotides, the CDR3 is TGTGCCAGCAGCTTAGCGAACAGGGAGAATGAAAAACTGTTTTTT. Translating gives CASSLANRENEKLFF. The rearrangement links TRBV11-2 to TRBJ1-4; possible D gene TRBD1, 6 bases. This CDR3 has 15 residues. V shed 1 base and J shed 5 bases, with 11 bases lying between them. The germline CDR1 and CDR2 sequences are SGHAT and FQNNGV.

The rearrangement joins TRBV28 to TRBJ1-5; no clear D gene. The CDR3 is 16 residues long. Germline CDR1 MDHEN, CDR2 SYDVKM. V lost 1 base and J lost 2, with 12 bases in between. The CDR3 DNA sequence: TGTGCCAGCAGTTTATTCAAGTTGAGGGGCAATCAGCCCCAGCATTTT. Residues: CASSLFKLRGNQPQHF.

The chain recombines TRBV28 with TRBJ2-7, with 9 positions matching TRBD1. Germline values: CDR1 MDHEN, CDR2 SYDVKM. The length of the CDR3 is 18 residues. The ends lost 7 bases at V and 1 base at J; junction bases unmatched: 17. This chain's CDR3 is CASKPTFLGQGMSYEQYF. Written as DNA, the CDR3 is TGTGCCAGCAAACCCACTTTCTTGGGACAGGGTATGTCCTACGAGCAGTACTTC.

V usage is TRBV6-5 and J usage is TRBJ2-2; TRBD1 agrees at 9 bases. Germline trimming cut 5 bases from V and 7 bases from J; bases unmatched to any gene: 8. Germline CDR1 is MNHEY and CDR2 is SVGAGI. The CDR3 spans 15 residues. The CDR3 DNA follows: TGTGCCAGCAGTCCCTCTACAGGGGGCCACGGGGAGCTGTTTTTT. Translation gives CASSPSTGGHGELFF.

The chain has TRBV9 and TRBJ2-1; 14 nucleotides match TRBD2. Germline CDR1 is SGDLS and CDR2 is YYNGEE. V shed 3 bases, J shed 0 bases, and the junction held 5 bases outside the gene matches. This CDR3 is built from 18 residues. The CDR3, as DNA: TGTGCCAGCAGCGCGGGACTAGCGGGGGCCAGCTCCTACAATGAGCAGTTCTTC. Its translation is CASSAGLAGASSYNEQFF.

The chain couples TRBV7-3 to TRBJ2-1, with TRBD2 matching 8 bases. This CDR3 region has 15 residues. J lost 3 bases, V lost 3 bases, and 4 bases had no gene match. Germline CDR1 is SGHTA and CDR2 is FQGTGA. This CDR3 reads CASSFTGGNYNEQFF. In DNA, the CDR3 is TGTGCCAGCAGCTTCACGGGGGGGAACTACAATGAGCAGTTCTTC.

This clone was counted between two and nine times. This chain links TRBV4-3 with TRBJ1-6, with 7 bases fitting TRBD1. This CDR3 has 17 amino acids. Germline trimming cut 0 bases from V and 5 bases from J; bases unmatched to any gene: 7. In germline, CDR1 is LGHNA, CDR2 YSLEER. The DNA for the CDR3 is TGCGCCAGCAGCCAAGACCTTCGGACAGGTGATAATTCACCCCTCCACTTT. Encoded protein: CASSQDLRTGDNSPLHF.

This chain links TRBV7-9 with TRBJ1-5; no clear D gene. The CDR3 consists of 13 residues. Germline V gene data show CDR1 as SEHNR and CDR2 as FQNEAQ (reference sequence). Trimming left V 1 base short and J 9 bases short, with 10 bases between. CDR3 residues: CASSLGGVRPQHF. The CDR3 DNA reads TGTGCCAGCAGCTTAGGAGGCGTACGGCCCCAGCATTTT.

V and J are TRBV5-1 and TRBJ2-7, with 7 bases identical to TRBD1. This CDR3 has 15 residues. V shed 0 bases, J shed 0 bases, and the junction held 3 bases outside the gene matches. CDR1 and CDR2 from the germline V gene are SGHRS and YFSETQ. CDR3 protein: CASSLAKGASYEQYF. CDR3 nucleotides: TGCGCCAGCAGCTTGGCCAAGGGGGCCTCCTACGAGCAGTACTTC.

The gene calls are TRBV7-3 and TRBJ1-6; the D is unclear. Looked up from germline, CDR1 is SGHTA and CDR2 is FQGTGA. V lost 1 base and J 7 bases, leaving 5 bases between the germline ends. The CDR3 extends over 13 amino acids. The CDR3 sequence: CASSLIQNSPLHF. For the CDR3, the DNA is TGTGCCAGCAGCTTAATTCAGAATTCACCCCTCCACTTT.

The chain combines TRBV9 with TRBJ1-5, with D possibly TRBD1 on 6 matching bases. In germline, CDR1 is SGDLS, CDR2 YYNGEE. The CDR3 length is 14 residues. V shed 3 bases and J shed 2 bases, with 9 bases lying between them. CDR3 protein: CASSAGGRNQPQHF. The CDR3 nucleotides are TGTGCCAGCAGCGCCGGGGGGCGCAATCAGCCCCAGCATTTT.

J is TRBJ1-2 and V is TRBV28; weak D call: TRBD1 (5 bases). Trimming stripped 7 bases from V and 4 bases from J, with 13 bases between. CDR3 length equals 13 residues. CDR1 and CDR2 from the germline V gene are MDHEN and SYDVKM. The CDR3 region is CASKPDRLYGYTF. The CDR3, as DNA: TGTGCCAGCAAACCCGACAGACTCTATGGCTACACCTTC.

The chain employs TRBV10-1 and TRBJ2-7; the match to TRBD2 covers 10 bases. The CDR3 has 14 residues. Germline trimming cut 3 bases from V and 3 bases from J; bases unmatched to any gene: 2. The germline V gene has CDR1 WNHNN and CDR2 SYGVQD (reference sequence). The CDR3, as DNA: TGCGCCAGCAGTGAAATAGCGGGGGGCTACGAGCAGTACTTC. Translating it yields CASSEIAGGYEQYF.

The chain recombines TRBV7-9 with TRBJ1-5; 8 nucleotides line up with TRBD1. Trimming removed 5 bases from V and 5 bases from J; junction bases left unmatched: 5. CDR1 is SEHNR and CDR2 is FQNEAQ in the germline V gene (reference sequence). The CDR3 runs 14 residues. In DNA, the CDR3 is TGTGCCAGCAGCGTAGGGACAGGAGATCAGCCCCAGCATTTT. Translation: CASSVGTGDQPQHF. Together with reference TRBV7-9 and TRBJ1-5, the CDR3 gives the full variable domain: DTGVSQNPRHKITKRGQNVTFRCDPISEHNRLYWYRQTLGQGPEFLTYFQNEAQLEKSRLLSDRFSAERPKGSFSTLEIQRTEQGDSAMYLCASSVGTGDQPQHFGDGTRLSIL.

CDR3 residues: CASSNRDRGNYGYTF. As DNA, the CDR3 is TGTGCCAGCAGTAACCGGGACAGGGGAAACTATGGCTACACCTTC. The gene calls are TRBV2 and TRBJ1-2; 10 nucleotides line up with TRBD1. CDR3 size: 15 residues. Losses at the gene ends were 5 bases for V and 2 bases for J; bases not matched to a gene: 5. Germline CDR1 reads SNHLY; CDR2 reads FYNNEI.

The CDR3 region is CASSVADSSANEQYF. The CDR3 nucleotides are TGTGCCAGCAGCGTAGCCGACTCCTCCGCCAACGAGCAGTACTTC. V and J are TRBV9 and TRBJ2-7; no definite D call. Germline values: CDR1 SGDLS, CDR2 YYNGEE. V lost 0 bases and J lost 5, with 15 bases in between. CDR3 length: 15 amino acids.

This chain uses TRBV6-5 with TRBJ2-2; TRBD1 is a possible D gene (8 bases). The CDR3 is 16 residues long. Between the trimmed V and J ends, which lost 4 bases and 5 bases, there was a span of 17 bases. CDR1 is MNHEY and CDR2 is SVGAGI in the germline V gene. CDR3 sequence (DNA): TGTGCCAGCAGTTTAGTACAGGGGGAGGGTACCGGGGAGCTGTTTTTT. Its protein product is CASSLVQGEGTGELFF.

V gene TRBV2 combines with J gene TRBJ1-1; D is undetermined. In germline, CDR1 is SNHLY, CDR2 FYNNEI. This CDR3 region has 12 residues. V was clipped by 10 bases and J by 3 bases, with 12 bases between them. This CDR3 reads CATGVADTEAFF. The CDR3 DNA reads as TGTGCCACCGGAGTTGCGGACACTGAAGCTTTCTTT.